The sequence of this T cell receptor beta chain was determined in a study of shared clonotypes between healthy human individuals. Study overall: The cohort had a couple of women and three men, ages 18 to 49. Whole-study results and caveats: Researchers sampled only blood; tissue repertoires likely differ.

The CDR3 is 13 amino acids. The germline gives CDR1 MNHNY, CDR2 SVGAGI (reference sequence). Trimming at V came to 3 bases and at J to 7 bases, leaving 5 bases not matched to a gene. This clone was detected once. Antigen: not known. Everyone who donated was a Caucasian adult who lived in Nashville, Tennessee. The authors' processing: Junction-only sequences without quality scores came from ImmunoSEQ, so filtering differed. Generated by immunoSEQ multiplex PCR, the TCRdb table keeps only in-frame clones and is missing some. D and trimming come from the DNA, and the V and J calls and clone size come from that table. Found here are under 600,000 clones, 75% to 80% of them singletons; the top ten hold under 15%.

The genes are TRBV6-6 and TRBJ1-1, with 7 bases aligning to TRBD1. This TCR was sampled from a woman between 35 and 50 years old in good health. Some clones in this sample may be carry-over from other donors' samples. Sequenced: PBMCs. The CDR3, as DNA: TGTGCCAGCAGTTATAGGGGGCAGGGTGAAGCTTTCTTT. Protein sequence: CASSYRGQGEAFF.